The 18 T cell receptor beta chains below were found in one sample sequenced in a study of identifying expanded T cells in peripheral blood. The method was immunoSEQ multiplex PCR; TCRdb's version includes in-frame clones alone and lacks a portion of them. The sample has 90,000 to 95,000 clones, roughly 87% seen once. The sequenced sample consisted of blood. Every receptor here comes from a person aged 18-70 years in good health.

This clone was observed a single time. V is TRBV28 and J is TRBJ1-3; a possible D gene is TRBD1 (5 bases). Per the germline V gene, CDR1 is MDHEN and CDR2 is SYDVKM. The ends were cut back, 3 bases at V and 0 bases at J, with 15 bases in the middle. This CDR3 has 17 amino acids. The CDR3 nucleotides read TGTGCCAGCAGTTTGGCTGCGGGGGGACCCTCTGGAAACACCATATATTTT. Protein product: CASSLAAGGPSGNTIYF. Full variable domain (missing parts from reference TRBV28 and TRBJ1-3): DVKVTQSSRYLVKRTGEKVFLECVQDMDHENMFWYRQDPGLGLRLIYFSYDVKMKEKGDIPEGYSVSREKKERFSLILESASTNQTSMYLCASSLAAGGPSGNTIYFGEGSWLTVV.

The CDR3 region has the DNA TGTGCCAGCTCCCGCGGACAGGGTCAGAACTATGGCTACACCTTC. Protein sequence: CASSRGQGQNYGYTF. The rearrangement joins TRBV18 to TRBJ1-2; TRBD1 matches 8 bases. Germline lookup yields CDR1 KGHSH and CDR2 LQKENI. The CDR3 contains 15 residues. V trimming: 6 bases; J trimming: 2 bases; junction bases outside the gene matches: 8.

The V gene is TRBV18, the J gene TRBJ2-3; tentatively, D is TRBD1 (5 bases). The CDR3 is 13 amino acids. The germline V gene encodes CDR1 KGHSH and CDR2 LQKENI. V lost 3 bases, J lost 2 bases, and 6 bases lay in between. The CDR3 region is CASSPTATDTQYF. CDR3 DNA: TGTGCCAGCTCACCGACAGCCACAGATACGCAGTATTTT.

The chain is built from TRBV27 and TRBJ2-1, with a possible D match to TRBD2 (5 bases). This CDR3 region has 13 residues. Looked up from germline, CDR1 is MNHEY and CDR2 is SMNVEV (reference sequence). The V end was cut by 4 bases, the J end by 7 bases, with 11 bases between. The CDR3 coding sequence is TGTGCCAGCAGTTCACTAGAGCAGAATGAGCAGTTCTTC. Its translation: CASSSLEQNEQFF.

The chain is built from TRBV12-5 and TRBJ1-1; D remains ambiguous. V was shortened by 3 bases and J by 1 base, with 3 bases between the two germline ends. Germline V gene data show CDR1 as LGHNT and CDR2 as FRNRAP. The CDR3 is 12 amino acids. The CDR3 coding sequence is TGTGCTAGTGGTTTCGCGAACACTGAAGCTTTCTTT. This sequence encodes CASGFANTEAFF.

The V call is TRBV2, the J call TRBJ1-5; maybe TRBD1 (6 bases). CDR3 length: 14 amino acids. Trimming removed 4 bases at V and 5 bases at J, with 12 bases between. Germline V gene sequence: CDR1 SNHLY, CDR2 FYNNEI. The CDR3 loop reads CASSGLSGDQPQHF. In DNA form, the CDR3 reads TGTGCCAGCAGTGGATTGTCAGGGGATCAGCCCCAGCATTTT.

Many counts were recorded for this clone. This chain links TRBV21-1 with TRBJ1-2; no check of the table's D call, TRBD1, against the DNA was made. TRBV21-1 is termed a pseudogene. The CDR3 is 15 amino acids. The CDR3 here is CASSKGGRGHYGYTF. CDR3 in DNA: TGTGCCAGCAGCAAAGGGGGCAGGGGGCACTATGGCTACACCTTC.

The chain employs TRBV27 and TRBJ2-5, with a tentative D call TRBD1 (6 bases). V was clipped by 5 bases and J by 3 bases, with 10 bases between them. The CDR3 has 13 amino acids. Germline lookup yields CDR1 MNHEY and CDR2 SMNVEV (reference sequence). In DNA form, the CDR3 reads TGTGCCAGCAGTGTCACAGGGAAAGAGACCCAGTACTTC. Translating gives CASSVTGKETQYF.

V gene TRBV5-8 combines with J gene TRBJ1-2, with TRBD1 matching over 8 bases. Looked up from germline, CDR1 is SGHTS and CDR2 is YDEGEE. The CDR3 contains 16 residues. J lost 4 bases, V lost 3 bases, and 11 bases had no gene match. CDR3 region: CASSSYGTRGPYGYTF. DNA of the CDR3: TGTGCCAGCAGCTCGTACGGAACCAGGGGGCCCTATGGCTACACCTTC.

The chain joins TRBV19 to TRBJ2-7, with 7 bases matching TRBD1. The V gene end was trimmed by 5 bases and the J gene end by 1 base; junction bases not matched to a gene: 5. CDR3 size: 14 residues. Per germline, CDR1 LNHDA and CDR2 SQIVND (reference sequence). DNA of the CDR3: TGTGCCAGTAGTCCAAGACAGGGTTCCTACGAGCAGTACTTC. It is translated as CASSPRQGSYEQYF.

V usage is TRBV7-8 and J usage is TRBJ2-3, with no clear D. Germline V gene sequence: CDR1 SGHVS, CDR2 FQNEAQ. This CDR3 comprises 15 residues. The V and J ends lost 0 bases and 1 base respectively, with 8 bases between them. The CDR3 DNA is TGTGCCAGCAGCTTAGCTCGAGTGCGCACAGATACGCAGTATTTT. This translates into CASSLARVRTDTQYF.

The gene calls are TRBV30 and TRBJ1-4, with a tentative D call TRBD1 (6 bases). In germline, CDR1 is GTSNPN, CDR2 SVGIG (reference sequence). The V and J ends lost 5 bases and 3 bases respectively, with 10 bases between them. CDR3 length: 13 amino acids. The CDR3 nucleotides are TGTGCCTGGGTACAGGGATCTAATGAAAAACTGTTTTTT. It is translated as CAWVQGSNEKLFF.

CDR3 amino acids: CASSFRTGGVNGYTF. The CDR3 DNA reads as TGTGCCAGCAGCTTCAGGACAGGGGGAGTTAATGGCTACACCTTC. The V call is TRBV11-2, the J call TRBJ1-2; 10 bases fit TRBD1. J gave up 6 bases and V 3 bases, and 7 bases lay outside the gene matches. The CDR3 extends over 15 amino acids. The germline CDR1 and CDR2 sequences are SGHAT and FQNNGV.

The rearrangement links TRBV7-9 to TRBJ2-7; 11 bases align to TRBD1. V dropped 5 bases and J dropped 2; count of bases not matched to a gene: 8. The CDR3 has 16 residues. Germline loops: CDR1 SEHNR, CDR2 FQNEAQ (reference sequence). The CDR3 loop reads CASSTGQGAKTYEQYF. The CDR3 DNA sequence: TGTGCCAGCAGCACAGGACAGGGGGCGAAAACCTACGAGCAGTACTTC. Complete variable domain (other parts from reference TRBV7-9 and TRBJ2-7): DTGVSQNPRHKITKRGQNVTFRCDPISEHNRLYWYRQTLGQGPEFLTYFQNEAQLEKSRLLSDRFSAERPKGSFSTLEIQRTEQGDSAMYLCASSTGQGAKTYEQYFGPGTRLTVT.

The V and J genes are TRBV2 and TRBJ2-3; 13 bases are shared with TRBD2. The germline CDR1 and CDR2 sequences are SNHLY and FYNNEI. V was clipped by 7 bases and J by 6 bases; unmatched bases: 4. This CDR3 region has 14 residues. CDR3 sequence reads: CASTGTSGADTQYF. In DNA form, the CDR3 reads TGTGCCAGCACCGGGACTAGCGGGGCGGATACGCAGTATTTT.

This sequence joins TRBV6-5 and TRBJ1-2; unclear D gene. Germline V gene lookup returns CDR1 MNHEY and CDR2 SVGAGI. The CDR3 has 14 residues. Trimming pared 2 bases from V and 0 bases from J, leaving 7 bases between. The CDR3 region has the DNA TGTGCCAGCAGTTACGCGGCAGCTAACTATGGCTACACCTTC. Its translation: CASSYAAANYGYTF.

The chain joins TRBV25-1 to TRBJ1-2, with TRBD1 matching over 11 bases. From germline, CDR1 is MGHDK and CDR2 SYGVNS. After removal of 5 bases from V and 3 bases from J, the junction contained 5 bases not matched to a gene. The CDR3 length is 15 residues. The CDR3 DNA follows: TGTGCCAGCAGTCCTTGGACAGGGGGCTACTATGGCTACACCTTC. Translating gives CASSPWTGGYYGYTF.

Regarding this clone: The sample holds other DNA sequences that translate to the same CDR3. The chain links TRBV7-3 to TRBJ2-3, with D maybe TRBD1 (6 bases). The germline V and J ends were trimmed by 4 bases and 3 bases, with 14 bases remaining between them. Germline values: CDR1 SGHTA, CDR2 FQGTGA. CDR3 length: 15 amino acids. This chain's CDR3 is CASSSDYTGTDTQYF. The CDR3 DNA is TGTGCCAGCAGCTCGGATTACACAGGGACAGATACGCAGTATTTT.